This T cell receptor beta chain stems from a study of T cell clonality in common variable immunodeficiency. This CDR3 is built from 13 residues. V was trimmed by 4 bases and J by 3 bases, leaving 10 bases between them. The germline V gene encodes CDR1 MNHEY and CDR2 SVGEGT. General study findings and limits: In common variable immunodeficiency, TCR beta chains reportedly carried fewer deletions and N-nucleotide insertions.

CVID and control samples used equivalent genomic DNA input. Libraries were prepared by immunoSEQ multiplex PCR; TCRdb keeps only in-frame clonotypes and omits some of them. This sample carries about 25,000 clones and no singletons, and 4% goes to the top ten. Details on this clone: Antigen: not known. The observed sequence ends 3 residues before the CDR3 terminus, with the missing tail filled in from the germline J gene.

The sequence derives from a human donor with common variable immunodeficiency. The specimen was peripheral blood mononuclear cells. This chain links TRBV6-2 or TRBV6-3 with TRBJ2-7; tentative D call: TRBD1 (5 bases). This CDR3 is CASSFDRRYEQYF. The sequenced part of the CDR3 DNA is TGTGCCAGCAGTTTTGACAGACGCTACGAG.